This T cell receptor (beta chain) was recovered during a study of cytotoxic CD8 clonotypes in ibrutinib-treated CLL. Study results and caveats: Sampling times (in sustained-remission versus progressing patients) were not the same. Age-matched healthy donor levels were exceeded by baseline clonality, which tracked circulating CD8+ T-cell counts. Increased clonality at ibrutinib response gave way to a return toward baseline at progression.

TCRdb's table, derived via immunoSEQ multiplex PCR, lists solely in-frame clones and lacks some. The sample contains more than 200,000 clones, roughly 70% of which appear only once. This clone has just one count. Antigen specificity is unknown. Germline V gives CDR1 SNHLY, CDR2 FYNNEI. This CDR3 comprises 15 residues. Trimming cost V 4 bases and J 1 base, with 13 bases left between them. The specimen comprised PBMCs, sampled after 24 months of ibrutinib treatment. This sequence originates from a human donor with chronic lymphocytic leukemia. This chain connects TRBV2 to TRBJ2-5; D remains ambiguous. CDR3: CASSGQSRAQETQYF. The CDR3 DNA follows: TGTGCCAGCAGTGGCCAAAGCCGGGCCCAAGAGACCCAGTACTTC.